This T cell receptor (beta chain) came from a study of T cells in women clearing cervical HPV infection. Study-level background: Only a few women had HLA typing results available.

Points on this clone: Antigen: not known. The observed sequence ends 3 residues before the CDR3 terminus, with the missing tail filled in from the germline J gene.

The CDR3 loop spans 16 amino acids. CDR1 is LGHNA, CDR2 YNFKEQ, per germline. The J segment lost 5 bases and the V segment lost 4 bases, leaving 12 bases of the junction unmatched. Findings of the study overall: Controls had more TRBV6-7 (about 0.16%) than cases (roughly 0.11%). T-cell numbers per sample were unknown and may explain richness differences.

TCR beta CDR3 amplified by multiplex PCR from about 1200 ng genomic DNA. The assay was immunoSEQ multiplex PCR, and TCRdb's table has in-frame clones only and misses some. The sample has about 22,000 clones. Sequenced sample: blood buffy coat. This chain connects TRBV4-2 to TRBJ2-3; 7 bases align to TRBD2. The receptor's source is a woman aged 18-69 years with a cervical HPV16 infection that either progressed to CIN3+ or cleared (not recorded which). CDR3 sequence: CASSLGGEGARDTQYF. The DNA read from the CDR3 is TGTGCCAGCAGCCTGGGGGGGGAGGGAGCGAGAGATACG.